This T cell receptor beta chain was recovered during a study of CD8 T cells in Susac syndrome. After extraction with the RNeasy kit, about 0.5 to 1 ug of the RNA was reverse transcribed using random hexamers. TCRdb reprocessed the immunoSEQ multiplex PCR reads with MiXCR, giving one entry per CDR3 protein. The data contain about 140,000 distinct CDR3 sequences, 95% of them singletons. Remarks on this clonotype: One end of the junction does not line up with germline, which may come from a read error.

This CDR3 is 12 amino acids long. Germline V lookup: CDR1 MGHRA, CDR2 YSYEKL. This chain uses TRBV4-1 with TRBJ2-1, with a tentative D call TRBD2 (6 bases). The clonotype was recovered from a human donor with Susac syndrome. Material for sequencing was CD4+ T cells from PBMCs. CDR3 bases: TGCGCCAGCAGCCAGGAGGAGGGTTTAAAGATCTTC. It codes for CASSQEEGLKIF.